These 8 T cell receptor beta chains were sequenced from one sample in a study of cytomegalovirus exposure and HLA in healthy donors. Primers: 60 Vbeta forward and 13 Jbeta reverse. Here immunoSEQ multiplex PCR was the method, and the copy in TCRdb shows in-frame clones only, minus some. This table holds around 170,000 clones, roughly 84% found once. Material for sequencing was PBMCs. Every receptor here comes from a woman aged 18-29 years in good health and CMV-seronegative.

V gene TRBV9 combines with J gene TRBJ2-3; maybe TRBD1 (6 bases). Germline CDR1 reads SGDLS; CDR2 reads YYNGEE. The CDR3 is made up of 15 amino acids. V was cut by 3 bases and J by 0 bases, with 11 bases left in between. Written as DNA, the CDR3 is TGTGCCAGCAGCGCTCGGACAGTAAGCACAGATACGCAGTATTTT. The encoded protein is CASSARTVSTDTQYF.

The count of this clone is one. The V gene is TRBV20-1, the J gene TRBJ2-1; D remains ambiguous. CDR3 size: 11 residues. Germline V gene sequence: CDR1 DFQATT, CDR2 SNEGSKA (reference sequence). V was cut by 5 bases and J by 4 bases, with 6 bases left in between. The DNA of the CDR3 is TGCAGTGCTCCTACGTACAATGAGCAGTTCTTC. It specifies CSAPTYNEQFF.

The chain uses TRBV28 and TRBJ2-2, with D possibly TRBD1 on 6 matching bases. The V and J ends lost 5 bases and 3 bases respectively, with 13 bases between them. The V gene's germline CDR1 is MDHEN and CDR2 SYDVKM. The CDR3 consists of 15 residues. CDR3 residues: CASSAPDRYTGELFF. DNA for the CDR3: TGTGCCAGCAGTGCCCCGGACAGATACACCGGGGAGCTGTTTTTT.

V and J are TRBV28 and TRBJ1-1; the D gene is possibly TRBD1 (5 bases). V was cut by 8 bases and J by 1 base, with 17 bases left in between. Germline V gene sequence: CDR1 MDHEN, CDR2 SYDVKM. The CDR3 is made up of 15 amino acids. CDR3 DNA sequence: TGTGCCAGCCTCTCTGGGGGGGGAGGGAACACTGAAGCTTTCTTT. It specifies CASLSGGGGNTEAFF.

The gene calls are TRBV6-1 and TRBJ2-2; TRBD1 is a possible D gene (5 bases). The V gene lost 6 bases and the J gene lost 2 bases, with 7 bases spanning the gap. Germline V CDR1 and CDR2: MNHNS, SASEGT. CDR3 length equals 13 residues. Here the CDR3 reads CASRDINTGELFF. The CDR3 nucleotides are TGTGCCAGCAGGGACATAAACACCGGGGAGCTGTTTTTT.

The chain combines TRBV21-1 with TRBJ1-3; whether TRBD1, the table's D call, matches the DNA was not checked. TRBV21-1 is a pseudogene segment. The CDR3 is 17 residues long. CDR3 nucleotide sequence: TGTGCCAGCAGCCCCCCTCCTGGACAGGGCTCTGGAAACACCATATATTTT. This gives the protein CASSPPPGQGSGNTIYF.

The table lists this clone with a count of one. The V gene is TRBV2, the J gene TRBJ1-5; D is undetermined. CDR1 and CDR2 from the germline V gene are SNHLY and FYNNEI. This CDR3 comprises 14 residues. Trimming cost V 6 bases and J 0 bases, with 9 bases left between them. The CDR3 region is CASRKSNSNQPQHF. CDR3 nucleotides: TGTGCCAGCAGGAAGTCTAATAGCAATCAGCCCCAGCATTTT.

CDR3 residues: CASSLAIQGATGELFF. CDR3 nucleotide sequence: TGCGCCAGCAGCTTGGCGATACAGGGAGCCACCGGGGAGCTGTTTTTT. The rearrangement links TRBV5-1 to TRBJ2-2; D is possibly TRBD1 (6 bases). The germline V and J ends were trimmed by 0 bases and 4 bases, with 13 bases remaining between them. The CDR3 sequence is 16 residues long. Germline V CDR1 and CDR2: SGHRS, YFSETQ.